This entry is about one T cell receptor (beta chain). Its antigen is as yet unknown. This sample was taken from a study of T cell responses to AZD1222 COVID-19 vaccine. Libraries were prepared by immunoSEQ multiplex PCR; TCRdb keeps only in-frame clonotypes and omits some of them. Here the sample spans just under 90,000 clones, 89% being singletons. Notes on the study in general: Clonal diversity was possibly underestimated; the donors were predominantly white British and more often female.

This sequence originates from an adult who received the AZD1222 COVID-19 vaccine. Sequenced here: peripheral blood, sampled 28 days after the second AZD1222 dose.

As DNA, the CDR3 is TGTGCCAGCAGCCTCCGGACAGGTAGCAATTCACCCCTCCACTTT. It codes for CASSLRTGSNSPLHF. This chain uses TRBV7-3 with TRBJ1-6; TRBD1 aligns across 7 bases. Germline trimming cut 5 bases from V and 7 bases from J; bases unmatched to any gene: 8. Germline CDR1 reads SGHTA; CDR2 reads FQGTGA. The CDR3 loop spans 15 amino acids.